Below, 13 T cell receptor beta chains from the same sample are listed, as sequenced in a study of T-cell reconstitution after alpha-beta-depleted transplantation in children. Preparing the TCRbeta library involved the use of unique molecular identifiers. TCRdb re-called the PCR reads with MiXCR, one entry per CDR3 protein. Of 550,000 to 600,000 distinct CDR3 sequences in the sample, around 23% were seen once. Specimen: PBMCs, mostly from graft donor cells, collected 360 days after TCRalphabeta/CD19-depleted stem cell transplant. The receptors were gathered from a boy less than two years old who had a stem cell transplant for acute myeloid leukemia, so the T cells may come from the graft donor.

CDR3 region: CASSLALGRGPYNEQFF. DNA for the CDR3: TGTGCCAGCAGCTTAGCGCTCGGAAGGGGACCGTACAATGAGCAGTTCTTC. This chain links TRBV7-2 with TRBJ2-1; possibly TRBD1 or TRBD2 for D (5 bases each). The V gene lost 0 bases and the J gene lost 4 bases, with 16 bases spanning the gap. The CDR3 totals 17 residues. Germline lookup yields CDR1 SGHTA and CDR2 FQGNSA.

In its sample, this clonotype was seen a few times. The gene calls are TRBV20-1 and TRBJ2-1; 8 bases agree with TRBD1. The CDR3 is 15 residues long. From germline, CDR1 is DFQATT and CDR2 SNEGSKA (reference sequence). V was clipped by 5 bases and J by 2 bases; unmatched bases: 8. DNA of the CDR3: TGCAGTGCTGGGACAGGCCCTCCGACCTACAATGAGCAGTTCTTC. Its translation: CSAGTGPPTYNEQFF.

The V and J genes are TRBV7-1 and TRBJ2-1; the match to TRBD2 covers 13 bases. TRBV7-1 is classed as an ORF, of uncertain function. V lost 3 bases to trimming and J lost 5 bases; unmatched junction nucleotides: 25. The CDR3 contains 23 residues. The CDR3 spells CASSSYLAKTSGGTTHENNEQFF. CDR3 bases: TGTGCCAGCAGCTCCTACCTGGCAAAGACTAGCGGGGGGACTACACACGAGAACAATGAGCAGTTCTTC.

At least ten counts were recorded for this clonotype. This sequence joins TRBV7-2 and TRBJ2-1; D tentatively fits TRBD1 or TRBD2 (6 bases each). This CDR3 comprises 17 residues. V dropped 4 bases and J dropped 4 bases, with 20 bases sitting between them. CDR1 is SGHTA, CDR2 FQGNSA, per germline. This chain's CDR3 is CASSSPPRGLRYNEQFF. The CDR3 DNA sequence: TGTGCCAGCAGCTCCCCCCCTCGGGGGCTCAGATACAATGAGCAGTTCTTC.

A few counts support this clonotype. The chain carries TRBV11-3 and TRBJ1-1; D remains unclear. Trimming cost V 1 base and J 2 bases, with 14 bases left between them. This CDR3 spans 16 amino acids. Germline CDR1 reads SGHNT; CDR2 reads YENEEA. DNA for the CDR3: TGTGCCAGCAGCTTAGCCAGCTTGGGAAAAAACACTGAAGCTTTCTTT. Residues: CASSLASLGKNTEAFF.

This clonotype was seen ten or more times. The chain combines TRBV15 with TRBJ2-1; D is uncertain. Per the germline V gene, CDR1 is LNHNV and CDR2 is YYDKDF (reference sequence). The CDR3 runs 13 residues. V was pared by 6 bases and J by 5 bases, with 11 bases between. Written as DNA, the CDR3 is TGTGCCACCAGGGCAATACCACACAATGAGCAGTTCTTC. It is translated as CATRAIPHNEQFF.

This clonotype was recorded a few times. The V call is TRBV20-1, the J call TRBJ2-5; 7 bases align to TRBD1. J lost 1 base, V lost 3 bases, and 8 bases had no gene match. Germline assignment: CDR1 DFQATT and CDR2 SNEGSKA (reference sequence). The CDR3 is 15 amino acids. The CDR3 DNA follows: TGCAGTGCTAGTCGTCAGGGGGATAGCCAAGAGACCCAGTACTTC. This sequence encodes CSASRQGDSQETQYF.

This clonotype has just a few counts. The chain employs TRBV6-5 and TRBJ2-7, with TRBD1 matching 7 bases. Germline V lookup: CDR1 MNHEY, CDR2 SVGAGI. The CDR3 loop spans 17 amino acids. Unmatched junction bases numbered 16, after V lost 4 bases and J lost 4 bases. The DNA for the CDR3 is TGTGCCAGCAGTTCCACCCCTGGGACAGTCCTTCGTTACGAGCAGTACTTC. Its protein is CASSSTPGTVLRYEQYF.

This clonotype was seen repeatedly, ten times or more. The V gene is TRBV20-1, the J gene TRBJ2-7; 8 bases align to TRBD1. Germline-derived CDR1 and CDR2 are DFQATT and SNEGSKA (reference sequence). V shed 6 bases and J 7 bases; nucleotides not matched to a gene: 8. The CDR3 covers 12 residues. The CDR3 loop reads CSAHGTGWEQYV. CDR3 bases: TGCAGTGCCCACGGGACAGGCTGGGAGCAGTACGTC.

The sample holds many counts of this clonotype. The chain carries TRBV6-5 and TRBJ2-5; D remains ambiguous. This CDR3 is built from 12 residues. Trimming took 5 bases from V and 7 from J, leaving 11 bases between them. CDR1 is MNHEY and CDR2 is SVGAGI in the germline V gene. This CDR3 reads CASSPLHGTQYF. The DNA for the CDR3 is TGTGCCAGCAGTCCCTTGCACGGGACCCAGTACTTC.

This chain links TRBV3-1 with TRBJ2-3; possibly TRBD2 for D (5 bases). The CDR3 has 16 residues. Deletions cut 3 bases from V and 1 base from J, with 14 bases between. The germline V gene encodes CDR1 LGHDT and CDR2 YNNKEL (reference sequence). The CDR3 nucleotides are TGTGCCAGCAGCCACCTGCGGGTTCGGGGCACAGATACGCAGTATTTT. Translated: CASSHLRVRGTDTQYF.

This clonotype was detected only a few times. The chain has TRBV20-1 and TRBJ1-5; tentatively, D is TRBD1 (5 bases). The germline V and J ends were trimmed by 6 bases and 5 bases, with 17 bases remaining between them. Germline assignment: CDR1 DFQATT and CDR2 SNEGSKA (reference sequence). CDR3 length: 14 residues. For the CDR3, the DNA is TGCAGTGCAATGTTTGGGGCAGGCCATCAGCCCCAGCATTTT. Translation gives CSAMFGAGHQPQHF.

This clonotype was detected many times. The chain links TRBV15 to TRBJ2-5; tentatively, D is TRBD1 or TRBD2 (5 bases each). The CDR3 consists of 18 residues. V dropped 0 bases and J dropped 4 bases, with 21 bases sitting between them. Germline V lookup: CDR1 LNHNV, CDR2 YYDKDF (reference sequence). In DNA form, the CDR3 reads TGTGCCACCAGCAGAGACGCCGTCGGAATGGGGGAGCGAGAGACCCAGTACTTC. This sequence encodes CATSRDAVGMGERETQYF.